A selection of T cell receptor beta chains follows, all from one sample in a study of blood T cells in healthy people across ages. TCRdb analysed the 5' RACE reads with MiXCR anew, one entry per CDR3 protein. Of roughly 700,000 distinct CDR3 sequences in the sample, less than 40% were seen once. Sequencing was done on a sample of blood. The origin of the receptors is a woman aged 80 or older in good health. CDR3s include the opening cysteine and the closing phenylalanine or tryptophan. The D gene is left open where the match is weak. Only part of the rows carry a size: once, few, many, or a class if the clone is expanded.

TGTGCCAGCAGCTCCCAACCTAGCACAGATACGCAGTATTTT	CASSSQPSTDTQYF	NA	many	TRBV7-6	TRBJ2-3
TGCAGCGTTGAAGGGGGCCAGAACACTGAAGCTTTCTTT	CSVEGGQNTEAFF	NA	many	TRBV29-1	TRBJ1-1
TGTGCCAGCAGTTACGGTTTGGGACAGAGCAACACTGAAGCTTTCTTT	CASSYGLGQSNTEAFF	TRBD1	NA	TRBV6-5	TRBJ1-1
TGTGCCAGCAGCTTAGCGGCCACCTCCTACAATGAGCAGTTCTTC	CASSLAATSYNEQFF	NA	many	TRBV7-2	TRBJ2-1
TGTGCCAGTAGTATTAATAGGGATAGCAATCAGCCCCAGCATTTT	CASSINRDSNQPQHF	NA	NA	TRBV19	TRBJ1-5
TGTGCCAGCAGCCAAGGTGGGGCCTCCTACGAGCAGTACTTC	CASSQGGASYEQYF	NA	many	TRBV3-1	TRBJ2-7
TGTGCCAGCAGTTTAGGGGGAGCGTTCGGGGAGCAGTACTTC	CASSLGGAFGEQYF	NA	few	TRBV12-3/TRBV12-4	TRBJ2-7
TGTGCCAGCAGCCAAGGGACTACCACCCAGTACTTC	CASSQGTTTQYF	TRBD2	many	TRBV7-2	TRBJ2-5
TGTGCCAGCAGCCCCCAGGGGGTTGGAGAGACCCAGTACTTC	CASSPQGVGETQYF	TRBD1	few	TRBV11-2	TRBJ2-5
TGCAGTGCTGCGGGCAGGACTAGCGGTTATGGCACAGGTACGCAGTATTTT	CSAAGRTSGYGTGTQYF	TRBD2	few	TRBV20-1	TRBJ2-3
TGTGCCAGCAGCCCAGGGACTAAACTTAATGAGCAGTTCTTC	CASSPGTKLNEQFF	TRBD2	few	TRBV7-9	TRBJ2-1
TGTGCCAGCAGCAGGGGAGATTATGGCTACACCTTC	CASSRGDYGYTF	NA	many	TRBV12-3/TRBV12-4	TRBJ1-2
TGTGCCAGCAGCCCCTACAGGGGGGGGAACACTGAAGCTTTCTTT	CASSPYRGGNTEAFF	TRBD1	many	TRBV7-2	TRBJ1-1
TGTGCCAGCAGCCCCCCGGACAGGGGGCCCTATGGCTACACCTTC	CASSPPDRGPYGYTF	TRBD1	many	TRBV7-2	TRBJ1-2
TGTGCCAGCAGCTTAGCCGGCCAGCCCCAGCATTTT	CASSLAGQPQHF	NA	many	TRBV7-2	TRBJ1-5